This entry lists 8 T cell receptor beta chains sequenced from one sample in a study of blood T cell repertoires in COVID-19. The protocol was immunoSEQ multiplex PCR, while the TCRdb copy is restricted to in-frame clones and leaves out a portion. The data hold approximately 330,000 clones, with about nine tenths observed a single time. The sample comprised peripheral blood. The receptors shown here come from a man aged 25-40 years with COVID-19, enrolled during active disease.

This CDR3 reads CASMPPARGWYGYTF. The CDR3 bases are TGTGCCAGCATGCCCCCGGCCAGGGGTTGGTATGGCTACACCTTC. V is TRBV11-3 and J is TRBJ1-2, with D possibly TRBD1 on 6 matching bases. The CDR3 has 15 amino acids. The germline gives CDR1 SGHNT, CDR2 YENEEA. Between the trimmed V and J ends, which lost 7 bases and 5 bases, there was a span of 20 bases.

The V gene is TRBV7-2, the J gene TRBJ1-1; no clear D gene. This CDR3 has 14 residues. Trimming stripped 3 bases from V and 2 bases from J, with 10 bases between. Germline V gene sequence: CDR1 SGHTA, CDR2 FQGNSA. Here the CDR3 reads CASSFGSTNTEAFF. The DNA for the CDR3 is TGTGCCAGCAGCTTTGGCAGTACAAACACTGAAGCTTTCTTT. The full variable domain, with the rest looked up from reference TRBV7-2 and TRBJ1-1, is GAGVSQSPSNKVTEKGKDVELRCDPISGHTALYWYRQSLGQGLEFLIYFQGNSAPDKSGLPSDRFSAERTGGSVSTLTIQRTQQEDSAVYLCASSFGSTNTEAFFGQGTRLTVV.

The rearrangement uses TRBV19 and TRBJ1-4; D is uncertain. Trimming pared 5 bases from V and 7 bases from J, leaving 17 bases between. Looked up from germline, CDR1 is LNHDA and CDR2 is SQIVND (reference sequence). CDR3 length: 15 amino acids. The CDR3 DNA is TGTGCCAGTAGTCCGTACGGGGTAAGGGCTGAAAAACTGTTTTTT. Its translation: CASSPYGVRAEKLFF.

The V and J genes are TRBV7-3 and TRBJ2-3; unclear D gene. This CDR3 spans 12 amino acids. Trimming pared 5 bases from V and 5 bases from J, leaving 8 bases between. CDR1 SGHTA and CDR2 FQGTGA come from the germline V gene. The CDR3 loop reads CASSLVRDTQYF. In DNA form, the CDR3 reads TGTGCCAGCAGCCTCGTTAGAGATACGCAGTATTTT.

This clone is a singleton in its sample. The chain combines TRBV9 with TRBJ2-3, with a possible D match to TRBD2 (6 bases). This CDR3 comprises 15 residues. V lost 4 bases to trimming and J lost 2 bases, with 14 bases between them. Germline V CDR1 and CDR2: SGDLS, YYNGEE. The CDR3: CASSLGTLSTDTQYF. CDR3 DNA: TGTGCCAGCAGCCTTGGGACTCTTTCCACAGATACGCAGTATTTT.

This chain joins TRBV30 and TRBJ1-6; no definite D call. Trimming took off 2 bases at V and 8 bases at J, with 19 bases between the two ends. CDR3 length: 16 amino acids. Per the germline V gene, CDR1 is GTSNPN and CDR2 is SVGIG (reference sequence). The CDR3 loop reads CAWSFLRRGKYSPLHF. The CDR3 coding sequence is TGTGCCTGGAGTTTCCTTCGGAGAGGGAAATATTCACCCCTCCACTTT.

V usage is TRBV6-5 and J usage is TRBJ2-1; 9 bases align to TRBD1. V trimming: 5 bases; J trimming: 8 bases; junction bases outside the gene matches: 7. The CDR3 extends over 14 amino acids. Germline values: CDR1 MNHEY, CDR2 SVGAGI. CDR3 amino acids: CASSPRQGEDEQFF. The CDR3 bases are TGTGCCAGCAGTCCTCGACAGGGGGAGGATGAGCAGTTCTTC.

The chain employs TRBV21-1 and TRBJ1-2; TRBD1, the table's D call, lacks a check against the DNA. TRBV21-1 is an annotated pseudogene. The CDR3 runs 16 residues. CDR3 coding DNA: TGTGCCAGCAGCAAAGTAACGGCGGACAGGGACTATGGCTACACCTTC. Translation: CASSKVTADRDYGYTF.